Below, 19 T cell receptor beta chains from the same sample are listed, as sequenced in a study of T-cell reconstitution after alpha-beta-depleted transplantation in children. Unique molecular identifiers were incorporated into the prepared TCRbeta library. TCRdb re-called the PCR reads through MiXCR, storing one row per CDR3 protein. Of about 260,000 distinct CDR3 sequences in the sample, 11% are singletons; the top ten hold less than 25%. The sample in question was peripheral blood, obtained 180 days after TCRalphabeta/CD19-depleted stem cell transplant. These receptors all come from a male patient aged 2 to 10 who had a stem cell transplant for chronic granulomatous disease, so the T cells may come from the graft donor.

The chain links TRBV30 to TRBJ2-1, with a weak D call TRBD2 (6 bases). V was shortened by 0 bases and J by 4 bases, with 16 bases between the two germline ends. The CDR3 has 16 residues. The germline CDR1 and CDR2 sequences are GTSNPN and SVGIG (reference sequence). For the CDR3, the DNA is TGTGCCTGGAGTGTTCTGGCTGGGGGGTGGTACAATGAGCAGTTCTTC. It specifies CAWSVLAGGWYNEQFF.

Ten or more counts support this clonotype. The chain joins TRBV12-3 or TRBV12-4 to TRBJ2-7; D remains ambiguous. The ends were cut back, 7 bases at V and 2 bases at J, with 18 bases in the middle. This CDR3 has 15 amino acids. The CDR3 coding sequence is TGTGCCAGCACTAGGGCCACCCAGCCCCCCTACGAGCAGTACTTC. Encoded protein: CASTRATQPPYEQYF.

This clonotype was recorded many times. V usage is TRBV20-1 and J usage is TRBJ2-5; 7 nucleotides agree with TRBD2. Germline values: CDR1 DFQATT, CDR2 SNEGSKA (reference sequence). The CDR3 is made up of 16 amino acids. V lost 6 bases and J lost 0; bases outside the gene matches: 13. The CDR3, as DNA: TGCAGTGCGCAAAATTCAGCGGGAAGGCACCAAGAGACCCAGTACTTC. It codes for CSAQNSAGRHQETQYF.

This clonotype has at least ten counts. The chain links TRBV28 to TRBJ2-1; D is unresolved. V was clipped by 2 bases and J by 0 bases, with 8 bases between them. CDR3 size: 15 residues. The germline V gene has CDR1 MDHEN and CDR2 SYDVKM. CDR3 protein: CASSLVSSSYNEQFF. The CDR3 bases are TGTGCCAGCAGTTTAGTGTCAAGCTCCTACAATGAGCAGTTCTTC.

This clonotype was recorded many times. The chain has TRBV7-2 and TRBJ1-1; a possible D gene is TRBD1 (5 bases). The germline V gene encodes CDR1 SGHTA and CDR2 FQGNSA. V shed 4 bases and J shed 0 bases, with 6 bases lying between them. This CDR3 has 13 residues. CDR3 nucleotides: TGTGCCAGCAGCTGGGGGATGAACACTGAAGCTTTCTTT. Its protein product is CASSWGMNTEAFF. The variable domain in full, with the rest retrieved from reference TRBV7-2 and TRBJ1-1, is GAGVSQSPSNKVTEKGKDVELRCDPISGHTALYWYRQSLGQGLEFLIYFQGNSAPDKSGLPSDRFSAERTGGSVSTLTIQRTQQEDSAVYLCASSWGMNTEAFFGQGTRLTVV.

This clonotype showed up many times. The chain employs TRBV12-3 or TRBV12-4 and TRBJ1-1; D remains ambiguous. The CDR3 spans 13 residues. V was clipped by 0 bases and J by 4 bases, with 6 bases between them. This chain's CDR3 is CASSLAQVTEAFF. The CDR3 nucleotides are TGTGCCAGCAGTTTAGCGCAGGTCACTGAAGCTTTCTTT.

This clonotype has a handful of counts. The V gene is TRBV13, the J gene TRBJ2-2, with D uncertain. The CDR3 covers 13 residues. The germline gives CDR1 PRHDT, CDR2 FYEKMQ (reference sequence). V gave up 2 bases and J gave up 3 bases, with 4 bases separating them. The DNA of the CDR3 is TGTGCCAGCAGCTTAATCGACACCGGGGAGCTGTTTTTT. This gives the protein CASSLIDTGELFF. Filled out from reference TRBV13 and TRBJ2-2, the complete variable domain reads AAGVIQSPRHLIKEKRETATLKCYPIPRHDTVYWYQQGPGQDPQFLISFYEKMQSDKGSIPDRFSAQQFSDYHSELNMSSLELGDSALYFCASSLIDTGELFFGEGSRLTVL.

This clonotype was found many times. The chain recombines TRBV5-1 with TRBJ1-1; D is ambiguous. V was pared by 0 bases and J by 1 base, with 4 bases between. The CDR3 runs 13 residues. Germline V CDR1 and CDR2: SGHRS, YFSETQ. The DNA of the CDR3 is TGCGCCAGCAGCTTGGGGACGAACACTGAAGCTTTCTTT. It codes for CASSLGTNTEAFF. Combining the CDR3 with reference TRBV5-1 and TRBJ1-1 gives the whole variable domain KAGVTQTPRYLIKTRGQQVTLSCSPISGHRSVSWYQQTPGQGLQFLFEYFSETQRNKGNFPGRFSGRQFSNSRSEMNVSTLELGDSALYLCASSLGTNTEAFFGQGTRLTVV.

The sample holds many counts of this clonotype. One end of the junction is discordant with germline, which a read error may explain. The genes are TRBV28 and TRBJ2-7; 13 nucleotides line up with TRBD2. Looked up from germline, CDR1 is MDHEN and CDR2 is SYDVKM. The CDR3 is 15 residues long. The CDR3 DNA reads as TGTGCCAGCAGTATCCTACTAGCGGGAGGGTACGCGCAGTACTTC. It specifies CASSILLAGGYAQYF.

This clonotype was detected ten times or more. The V gene is TRBV11-3, the J gene TRBJ2-3, with D perhaps given as TRBD1 or TRBD2 (6 bases each). Trimming took 2 bases from V and 0 from J, leaving 18 bases between them. Germline CDR1 SGHNT, CDR2 YENEEA. CDR3 length: 18 amino acids. CDR3 loop: CASSLWSLGGLSTDTQYF. The DNA for the CDR3 is TGTGCCAGCAGCTTATGGAGTTTGGGGGGCCTGAGCACAGATACGCAGTATTTT.

This clonotype was observed many times. Possible read error: a much larger clone is one base away. This chain joins TRBV20-1 and TRBJ2-1, with TRBD2 matching 7 bases. Germline values: CDR1 DFQATT, CDR2 SNEGSKA (reference sequence). The CDR3 runs 17 residues. DNA for the CDR3: TGCTGTGCTAGAGGACCTTTAGGGAGGGACGCCTACAATGAGCAGTTCTTC. Translation: CCARGPLGRDAYNEQFF.

This clonotype was seen more than once but under ten times. This rearrangement joins TRBV12-3 or TRBV12-4 to TRBJ1-2; D unclear. The V end was cut by 5 bases, the J end by 4 bases, with 17 bases between. The length of the CDR3 is 15 residues. The CDR3 reads CASSLRHLPFYGYTF. CDR3 in DNA: TGTGCCAGCAGTCTGCGTCACTTGCCCTTCTATGGCTACACCTTC.

The chain links TRBV12-3 or TRBV12-4 to TRBJ1-3; D is unclear. Trimming removed 2 bases from V and 1 base from J, with 6 bases in between. This CDR3 is 14 amino acids long. The CDR3 DNA sequence: TGTGCCAGCAGTTTATCCGGTTCTGGAAACACCATATATTTT. Translation: CASSLSGSGNTIYF.

There are many counts of this clonotype. The chain couples TRBV20-1 to TRBJ2-3, with TRBD2 identical over 15 bases. V lost 4 bases to trimming and J lost 5 bases; unmatched junction nucleotides: 13. CDR3 length: 18 amino acids. Germline lookup yields CDR1 DFQATT and CDR2 SNEGSKA (reference sequence). The CDR3 DNA reads as TGCAGTGCTATTGCTTACCCGGGACTAGCGGGGGGCCGAGATACGCAGTATTTT. As protein: CSAIAYPGLAGGRDTQYF.

Turning to this clonotype: A much larger clone differs from this one at a single base, so this may be a read error. This sequence joins TRBV7-8 and TRBJ1-4; D not certain. This CDR3 is built from 15 residues. Germline V gene sequence: CDR1 SGHVS, CDR2 FQNEAQ. V was cut by 6 bases and J by 2 bases, with 13 bases left in between. The DNA for the CDR3 is TGTGCCAGCAGTTTTACTACGGGTACTAATGAAAAACTGTTTTTT. It yields the protein CASSFTTGTNEKLFF.

This clonotype was detected ten times or more. The V and J genes are TRBV7-2 and TRBJ1-2; tentatively, D is TRBD1 (5 bases). The CDR3 totals 14 residues. V was clipped by 5 bases and J by 4 bases, with 14 bases between them. Germline V gene lookup returns CDR1 SGHTA and CDR2 FQGNSA. CDR3 in DNA: TGTGCCAGCAGCACGGGGGGAGCCTCCTATGGCTACACCTTC. Translation: CASSTGGASYGYTF. Using reference TRBV7-2 and TRBJ1-2 for the parts outside the CDR3, the full variable domain is GAGVSQSPSNKVTEKGKDVELRCDPISGHTALYWYRQSLGQGLEFLIYFQGNSAPDKSGLPSDRFSAERTGGSVSTLTIQRTQQEDSAVYLCASSTGGASYGYTFGSGTRLTVV.

This clonotype has a count of ten or more. The chain employs TRBV10-3 and TRBJ2-3, with 10 bases that match TRBD1. In germline, CDR1 is ENHRY, CDR2 SYGVKD. The V segment lost 7 bases and the J segment 1 base; nucleotides outside the gene matches: 5. The CDR3 has 15 residues. Written as DNA, the CDR3 is TGTGCCATCACCTCGACAGGGGGCGGCACAGATACGCAGTATTTT. It translates to CAITSTGGGTDTQYF.

This clonotype was recorded at least ten times. V gene TRBV5-1 combines with J gene TRBJ2-7; 8 positions agree with TRBD2. The CDR3 sequence is 16 residues long. Germline CDR1 is SGHRS and CDR2 is YFSETQ. J gave up 6 bases and V 5 bases, and 16 bases lay outside the gene matches. The CDR3 coding sequence is TGCGCCAGCAGGCGGGGGGCGGGAGGAGATTATCGCGAGCAGTACTTC. It is translated as CASRRGAGGDYREQYF.

This clonotype was picked up many times. The DNA for the CDR3 is TGTGCCAGTCTTAACCGCAACATTCAGTACTTC. Translating it yields CASLNRNIQYF. The genes are TRBV19 and TRBJ2-4; D unresolved. CDR1 is LNHDA, CDR2 SQIVND, per germline (reference sequence). The CDR3 is 11 amino acids. The germline V and J ends were trimmed by 8 bases and 7 bases, with 9 bases remaining between them.